This is a list of T cell receptor beta chains from one sample in a study of neurological immune-mediated disorders. TCRdb used MiXCR to reprocess the 5' RACE reads, holding one entry per CDR3 protein. The table lists roughly 49,000 distinct CDR3 sequences, roughly 12% of them singletons. The sequenced sample was PBMCs. All receptors derive from a male donor with HTLV-1-associated myelopathy (HAM/TSP). The CDR3 runs from the conserved cysteine through the conserved F or W. The D gene is left open where the match is weak. The size entry gives how often the clone was seen (once, few, many) or a class if it is expanded.

V	length	J	size	D	DNA	CDR3
TRBV20-1	14	TRBJ2-7	many	TRBD1	TGCAGTGCTAGGGGGTCGGGACAGACCTACGAGCAGTACTTC	CSARGSGQTYEQYF
TRBV4-2	17	TRBJ2-1	many	TRBD1	TGTGCCAGCAGCCAGAGACAGGGGTTCGGGTCCTACAATGAGCAGTTCTTC	CASSQRQGFGSYNEQFF
TRBV10-3	16	TRBJ2-3	many	NA	TGTGCCATCAGTGAGCCCGCGACAGGAAGCACAGATACGCAGTATTTT	CAISEPATGSTDTQYF
TRBV29-1	14	TRBJ1-1	many	NA	TGCAGCGTTGAACGAGGCGGGGTCGCCACTGAAGCTTTCTTT	CSVERGGVATEAFF
TRBV4-3	13	TRBJ1-2	many	NA	TGCGCCAGCTCCCGGGACACTAACTATGGCTACACCTTC	CASSRDTNYGYTF
TRBV27	13	TRBJ1-1	many	NA	TGTGCCAGCAGTCCCGGTTCGACATCAGAAGCTTTCTTT	CASSPGSTSEAFF
TRBV6-6	16	TRBJ1-2	many	TRBD1	TGTGCCAGCAGTTACGCACAAACAGGGGGCGTGGATGGCTACACCTTC	CASSYAQTGGVDGYTF
TRBV29-1	15	TRBJ2-3	many	TRBD2	TGCAGCGCCCCCAGGGGGGGCGGGGGGGCAGATACGCAGTATTTT	CSAPRGGGGADTQYF
TRBV7-9	17	TRBJ2-3	many	TRBD2	TGTGCCAGCAGTTCTAAGACTAGCGGGGGGCCAACAGATACGCAGTATTTT	CASSSKTSGGPTDTQYF
TRBV12-3/TRBV12-4	14	TRBJ1-6	many	NA	TGTGCCAGCAGTTTTAGCTCCTATAATTCACCCCTCCACTTT	CASSFSSYNSPLHF
TRBV5-1	14	TRBJ1-2	many	NA	TGCGCCAGCAGCTTGGCTCTGGCTAACTATGGCTACACCTTC	CASSLALANYGYTF
TRBV9	17	TRBJ1-1	many	NA	TGTGCCAGCGCGCCCGGGGAGGGGAGAGGGGGAAACACTGAAGCTTTCTTT	CASAPGEGRGGNTEAFF
TRBV29-1	15	TRBJ1-1	many	NA	TGCAGCGTGGCCCCCGGGTGGGGGATGAACACTGAAGCTTTCTTT	CSVAPGWGMNTEAFF
TRBV29-1	14	TRBJ2-3	many	TRBD2	TGCAGCGTTGAACTAGCGGGGAGCACAGATACGCAGTATTTT	CSVELAGSTDTQYF